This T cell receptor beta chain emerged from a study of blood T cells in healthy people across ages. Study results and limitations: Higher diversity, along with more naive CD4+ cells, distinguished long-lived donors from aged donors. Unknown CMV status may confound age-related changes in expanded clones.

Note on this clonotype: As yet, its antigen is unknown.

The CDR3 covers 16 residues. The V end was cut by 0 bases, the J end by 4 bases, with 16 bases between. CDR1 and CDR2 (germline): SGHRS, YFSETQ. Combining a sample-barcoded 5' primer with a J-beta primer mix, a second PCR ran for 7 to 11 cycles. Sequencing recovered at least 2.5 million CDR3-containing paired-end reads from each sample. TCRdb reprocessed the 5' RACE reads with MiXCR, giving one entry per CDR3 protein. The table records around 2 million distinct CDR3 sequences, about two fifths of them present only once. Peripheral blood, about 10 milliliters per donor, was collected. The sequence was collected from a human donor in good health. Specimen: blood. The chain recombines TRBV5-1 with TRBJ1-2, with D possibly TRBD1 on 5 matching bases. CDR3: CASSLARGGVAYGYTF. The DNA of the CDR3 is TGCGCCAGCAGCTTGGCCCGCGGGGGGGTGGCCTATGGCTACACCTTC.